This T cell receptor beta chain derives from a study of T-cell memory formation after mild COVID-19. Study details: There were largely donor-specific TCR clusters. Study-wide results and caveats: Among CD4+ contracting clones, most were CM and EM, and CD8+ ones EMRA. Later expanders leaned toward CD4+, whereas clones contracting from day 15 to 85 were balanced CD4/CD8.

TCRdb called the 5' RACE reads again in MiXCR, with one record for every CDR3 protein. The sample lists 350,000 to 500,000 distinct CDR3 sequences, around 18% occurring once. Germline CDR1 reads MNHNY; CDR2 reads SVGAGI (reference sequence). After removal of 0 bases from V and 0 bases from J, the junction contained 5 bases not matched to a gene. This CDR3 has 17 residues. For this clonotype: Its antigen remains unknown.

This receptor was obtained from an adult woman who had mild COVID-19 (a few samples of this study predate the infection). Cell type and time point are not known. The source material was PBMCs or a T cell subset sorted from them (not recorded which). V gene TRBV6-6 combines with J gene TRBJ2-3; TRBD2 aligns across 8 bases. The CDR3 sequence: CASSYSVTSDSTDTQYF. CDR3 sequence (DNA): TGTGCCAGCAGTTACTCGGTGACTAGCGACAGCACAGATACGCAGTATTTT.